The 27 T cell receptor beta chains reported below all come from one sample, sequenced in a study of blood T cells in healthy people across ages. Alongside a J-beta primer mix, a sample-barcoded 5' primer served in a second PCR lasting roughly 7 to 11 cycles. TCRdb reprocessed the 5' RACE reads via MiXCR and lists one record per CDR3 protein. This table has 850,000 or so distinct CDR3 sequences, around 26% appearing once. Sequenced: blood. Receptors originate from an elderly woman in good health.

The V gene is TRBV2, the J gene TRBJ1-2, with TRBD1 identical over 7 bases. Germline V CDR1 and CDR2: SNHLY, FYNNEI. The length of the CDR3 is 12 residues. V shed 10 bases, J shed 5 bases, and the junction held 7 bases outside the gene matches. The CDR3 DNA sequence: TGTGCCACGACAGGGAGAACTTATGGCTACACCTTC. It is translated as CATTGRTYGYTF. Full variable domain (remainder filled in from reference TRBV2 and TRBJ1-2): EPEVTQTPSHQVTQMGQEVILRCVPISNHLYFYWYRQILGQKVEFLVSFYNNEISEKSEIFDDQFSVERPDGSNFTLKIRSTKLEDSAMYFCATTGRTYGYTFGSGTRLTVV.

This clonotype was recorded at least ten times. The genes are TRBV5-5 and TRBJ2-7; 12 bases are shared with TRBD1. The ends lost 0 bases at V and 1 base at J; junction bases unmatched: 5. The CDR3 is 17 residues long. In germline, CDR1 is SGHKS, CDR2 YYEKEE (reference sequence). The CDR3 here is CASSLEGGQGASYEQYF. For the CDR3, the DNA is TGTGCCAGCAGCTTGGAAGGGGGACAGGGGGCTTCCTACGAGCAGTACTTC.

This clonotype was recorded at least ten times. The J gene is TRBJ2-7, the V gene TRBV20-1; tentative D call: TRBD1 (5 bases). V was clipped by 6 bases and J by 1 base, with 19 bases between them. Germline-derived CDR1 and CDR2 are DFQATT and SNEGSKA (reference sequence). The CDR3 has 15 residues. The CDR3 DNA reads as TGCAGTGCCCCGCCCCCAAGGGGTGGTTCCTACGAGCAGTACTTC. Amino acids: CSAPPPRGGSYEQYF.

At least ten counts were recorded for this clonotype. The rearrangement uses TRBV9 and TRBJ1-6, with D maybe TRBD1 (5 bases). Germline V gene lookup returns CDR1 SGDLS and CDR2 YYNGEE. Trimming left V 7 bases short and J 11 bases short, with 16 bases between. The CDR3 covers 13 residues. As DNA, the CDR3 is TGTGCCAGCTCGGGGGGGGAAAGGGCACCCCTCCACTTT. Protein product: CASSGGERAPLHF.

Worth noting for this clonotype: One end of the junction does not line up with germline, which may come from a read error. The chain is built from TRBV28 and TRBJ2-1; the D gene is possibly TRBD1 (6 bases). The CDR3 sequence is 15 residues long. The germline gives CDR1 MDHEN, CDR2 SYDVKM. CDR3 sequence: CASSFDRRNVNERFF. DNA for the CDR3: TGTGCCAGCAGCTTCGACAGGAGGAATGTCAATGAGCGGTTCTTC.

In this sample, this clonotype turned up many times. The chain joins TRBV7-2 to TRBJ2-7; 7 nucleotides agree with TRBD2. The V gene end was trimmed by 5 bases and the J gene end by 5 bases; junction bases not matched to a gene: 9. Germline V gene lookup returns CDR1 SGHTA and CDR2 FQGNSA. The CDR3 spans 14 residues. The CDR3 coding sequence is TGTGCCAGCAGCCCCTCCTTGCTAGCGGACGAGCAGTACTTC. The encoded protein is CASSPSLLADEQYF.

The chain recombines TRBV6-5 with TRBJ1-5; D might be TRBD1 (6 bases). The V gene lost 6 bases and the J gene lost 0 bases, with 12 bases spanning the gap. The CDR3 is 15 residues long. Germline assignment: CDR1 MNHEY and CDR2 SVGAGI. CDR3 DNA sequence: TGTGCCAGCAGACGCGGACAGACTAGCAATCAGCCCCAGCATTTT. Protein sequence: CASRRGQTSNQPQHF.

The rearrangement links TRBV5-1 to TRBJ2-1, with 12 nucleotides matching TRBD2. Germline V gene data show CDR1 as SGHRS and CDR2 as YFSETQ. The CDR3 totals 14 residues. V lost 4 bases to trimming and J lost 6 bases; unmatched junction nucleotides: 2. The CDR3 DNA follows: TGCGCCAGCAGCGAGACTAGCGGGGGCAATGAGCAGTTCTTC. It encodes CASSETSGGNEQFF.

This clonotype was observed many times. The chain carries TRBV4-3 and TRBJ2-5, with D uncertain. This CDR3 comprises 15 residues. Germline V gene lookup returns CDR1 LGHNA and CDR2 YSLEER. V shed 1 base and J shed 1 base, with 10 bases lying between them. As DNA, the CDR3 is TGCGCCAGCAGCCAAGGCCGGTCAGGCCAAGAGACCCAGTACTTC. Protein product: CASSQGRSGQETQYF.

Notes on this clonotype: A much bigger clone sits one base away, suggesting this may be a read error. CDR3 region: CAWSHNNEQFF. CDR3 bases: TGTGCCTGGAGTCACAACAATGAGCAGTTCTTC. The chain carries TRBV30 and TRBJ2-1, with D unresolved. Trimming cost V 2 bases and J 5 bases, with 4 bases left between them. The V gene's germline CDR1 is GTSNPN and CDR2 SVGIG (reference sequence). The CDR3 length is 11 residues.

This chain links TRBV5-1 with TRBJ2-2, with D possibly TRBD2 on 6 matching bases. CDR1 and CDR2 from the germline V gene are SGHRS and YFSETQ. This CDR3 is built from 16 residues. V dropped 3 bases and J dropped 1 base, with 13 bases sitting between them. In DNA form, the CDR3 reads TGCGCCAGCAGCTCGGGCGGGGTCTGGAACACCGGGGAGCTGTTTTTT. This gives the protein CASSSGGVWNTGELFF. The whole variable domain, filled in from reference TRBV5-1 and TRBJ2-2, reads KAGVTQTPRYLIKTRGQQVTLSCSPISGHRSVSWYQQTPGQGLQFLFEYFSETQRNKGNFPGRFSGRQFSNSRSEMNVSTLELGDSALYLCASSSGGVWNTGELFFGEGSRLTVL.

This chain uses TRBV11-3 with TRBJ2-3; D may be TRBD1 or TRBD2 (5 bases each). CDR3 length: 15 residues. Germline V gives CDR1 SGHNT, CDR2 YENEEA. V shed 3 bases and J shed 3 bases, with 13 bases lying between them. The CDR3 nucleotides read TGTGCCAGCAGCTTTCGGGACGGGAAGACAGATACGCAGTATTTT. Encoded protein: CASSFRDGKTDTQYF.

The V gene is TRBV7-2, the J gene TRBJ1-5; D might be TRBD1 (5 bases). There are 14 residues in the CDR3. The germline V and J ends were trimmed by 6 bases and 0 bases, with 9 bases remaining between them. Germline V gives CDR1 SGHTA, CDR2 FQGNSA. CDR3 sequence (DNA): TGTGCCAGCAGGTTACAGGATAGCAATCAGCCCCAGCATTTT. Translated: CASRLQDSNQPQHF.

This clonotype has ten or more counts. The chain is built from TRBV6-2 or TRBV6-3 and TRBJ2-1; 9 positions agree with TRBD2. After removal of 4 bases from V and 2 bases from J, the junction contained 3 bases not matched to a gene. Germline values: CDR1 MNHEY, CDR2 SVGEGT. The CDR3 sequence is 15 residues long. The CDR3 DNA sequence: TGTGCCAGCAGTTGGGGCGGGGGGGCCTACAATGAGCAGTTCTTC. Its protein is CASSWGGGAYNEQFF.

This clonotype was recorded only once. Since a much larger clone is just one base distant, this may be a read error. The rearrangement uses TRBV10-2 and TRBJ2-5, with 12 bases identical to TRBD2. The CDR3 runs 15 residues. The V and J ends lost 6 bases and 13 bases, in that order; junction bases with no gene match: 15. The germline V gene encodes CDR1 WSHSY and CDR2 SAAADI. CDR3 bases: TGCGCCAGCAGGCCCACTAGCGGGGGGCCCTACGAGCGGTACTTC. Translated, it gives CASRPTSGGPYERYF.

This clonotype was counted ten times or more. The chain uses TRBV11-2 and TRBJ2-1; 7 positions agree with TRBD1. CDR3 size: 14 residues. Germline lookup yields CDR1 SGHAT and CDR2 FQNNGV. V lost 1 base, J lost 15 bases, and 12 bases stayed unmatched. DNA for the CDR3: TGTGCCAGCAGCTTAGGGACAGGTTTGCGATTCTTGTTCTTC. Protein sequence: CASSLGTGLRFLFF.

This chain links TRBV20-1 with TRBJ2-7; D perhaps matches TRBD2 (7 bases). V lost 3 bases to trimming and J lost 3 bases, with 12 bases between them. This CDR3 is built from 13 residues. The V gene's germline CDR1 is DFQATT and CDR2 SNEGSKA (reference sequence). For the CDR3, the DNA is TGCAGTGCTAGCGGGGGGCTTGGCTACGAGCAGTACTTC. Its protein is CSASGGLGYEQYF.

V is TRBV6-5 and J is TRBJ2-1, with a tentative D call TRBD2 (6 bases). V was cut by 6 bases and J by 12 bases, with 18 bases left in between. CDR3 size: 13 residues. Looked up from germline, CDR1 is MNHEY and CDR2 is SVGAGI. The CDR3 sequence: CASSSGLLGGQFF. The CDR3 nucleotides are TGTGCCAGCAGCTCGGGACTCCTGGGGGGGCAGTTCTTC.

This clonotype was recorded at least ten times. The chain links TRBV7-2 to TRBJ2-7; TRBD1 is a possible D gene (6 bases). From germline, CDR1 is SGHTA and CDR2 FQGNSA. Between the trimmed V and J ends, which lost 5 bases and 3 bases, there was a span of 14 bases. The CDR3 runs to 14 residues. CDR3 nucleotides: TGTGCCAGCAGCCCCGGGACAATTTACTACGAGCAGTACTTC. As protein: CASSPGTIYYEQYF.

This clonotype was counted ten times or more. This chain joins TRBV7-2 and TRBJ2-5; 15 positions match TRBD2. Germline V gives CDR1 SGHTA, CDR2 FQGNSA. After removal of 3 bases from V and 5 bases from J, the junction contained 7 bases not matched to a gene. The CDR3 is 17 residues long. This CDR3 is CASSFGLAGGPWETQYF. The CDR3 DNA sequence: TGTGCCAGCAGCTTCGGACTAGCGGGGGGGCCGTGGGAGACCCAGTACTTC.

This clonotype was detected ten times or more. The chain joins TRBV18 to TRBJ2-5, with 7 bases aligning to TRBD1. J gave up 4 bases and V 2 bases, and 4 bases lay outside the gene matches. Germline V lookup: CDR1 KGHSH, CDR2 LQKENI. CDR3 length equals 14 residues. The CDR3, as DNA: TGTGCCAGCTCACCAAGGGGGCAGGGAGAGACCCAGTACTTC. Amino acid sequence: CASSPRGQGETQYF.

This clonotype occurred many times. The chain joins TRBV7-2 to TRBJ2-5; TRBD2 matches 11 bases. The CDR3 runs 17 residues. CDR1 is SGHTA and CDR2 is FQGNSA in the germline V gene. The junction had 11 bases not matched to a gene; V was cut back by 3 bases and J by 5 bases. CDR3 sequence (DNA): TGTGCCAGCAGCTTCAGTCGAATAGCGGGGGGGAGGGAGACCCAGTACTTC. It specifies CASSFSRIAGGRETQYF.

Notes on this clonotype: A single base separates this from a much larger clone, so it may be a read error. The chain recombines TRBV10-3 with TRBJ2-7; 9 nucleotides match TRBD2. The CDR3 is 14 residues long. Germline assignment: CDR1 ENHRY and CDR2 SYGVKD. The CDR3 loop is CAISVSGSSYGQYF. CDR3 in DNA: TGTGCCATCAGTGTTAGCGGGAGCTCCTACGGGCAGTACTTC.

V usage is TRBV5-1 and J usage is TRBJ2-5; 7 nucleotides align to TRBD2. The germline CDR1 and CDR2 sequences are SGHRS and YFSETQ. V shed 4 bases, J shed 2 bases, and the junction held 5 bases outside the gene matches. CDR3 length: 14 amino acids. CDR3 region: CASSNLAEQETQYF. The CDR3 DNA sequence: TGCGCCAGCAGCAATCTAGCGGAACAAGAGACCCAGTACTTC.

In this sample, this clonotype turned up many times. The genes are TRBV27 and TRBJ1-2; 7 bases match TRBD1. The V gene's germline CDR1 is MNHEY and CDR2 SMNVEV (reference sequence). The CDR3 extends over 16 amino acids. The trim removed 5 bases at V and 2 bases at J, leaving 11 bases unmatched. The CDR3 coding sequence is TGTGCCAGCAGTCCCGAGACAGGGAGAAAAAACTATGGCTACACCTTC. Amino acids: CASSPETGRKNYGYTF.

The chain couples TRBV15 to TRBJ2-1; D is possibly TRBD2 (6 bases). Germline lookup yields CDR1 LNHNV and CDR2 YYDKDF (reference sequence). V was clipped by 8 bases and J by 5 bases, with 13 bases between them. CDR3 size: 13 residues. CDR3 region: CATSPSVDNEQFF. The CDR3 bases are TGTGCCACCTCCCCTAGCGTAGACAATGAGCAGTTCTTC.

V gene TRBV27 combines with J gene TRBJ2-1; TRBD1 or TRBD2 may be the D gene (7 bases each). The CDR3 is 16 residues long. CDR1 and CDR2 from the germline V gene are MNHEY and SMNVEV (reference sequence). Trimming shortened V by 6 bases and J by 13 bases, and 28 bases separated the two germline ends. As DNA, the CDR3 is TGTGCCAGCAGCCCCCGGGGGGACAGCCTACAAGAGACCCAGTTCTTC. It specifies CASSPRGDSLQETQFF.